This T cell receptor beta chain was captured in a study of blood T cell repertoires in COVID-19. About the research overall: Whether acute or convalescent, the COVID-19 samples came from the United States, Italy and Spain.

Generated by immunoSEQ multiplex PCR, the TCRdb table keeps only in-frame clones and is missing some. The data show a few hundred thousand clones, 82% seen once. The CDR3 extends over 16 amino acids. The V end was cut by 4 bases, the J end by 4 bases, with 17 bases between. Germline loops: CDR1 LNHNV, CDR2 YYDKDF (reference sequence). Source material: peripheral blood. This clonotype was obtained from a woman aged 18-29 years with acute or convalescent COVID-19. This chain uses TRBV15 with TRBJ1-3; D is perhaps TRBD1 (6 bases). CDR3 protein: CATSTPGHPAGNTIYF. DNA for the CDR3: TGTGCCACCAGCACACCGGGACACCCGGCCGGAAACACCATATATTTT.